This T cell receptor beta chain was captured in a study of response to subunit inactivated influenza vaccine. Whole-study findings and limits: New T cells are recruited in small numbers by each seasonal influenza vaccination, according to the authors' suggestion.

This clonotype was observed a handful of times. Its target is not known. V was trimmed by 4 bases and J by 0 bases, leaving 8 bases between them. The germline CDR1 and CDR2 sequences are SGHRS and YFSETQ. This CDR3 has 13 residues. One entry per CDR3 protein, called by TCRdb with MiXCR from the RT-PCR reads. Among around 530,000 distinct CDR3 sequences listed, approximately 10% were seen once. The chain is built from TRBV5-1 and TRBJ2-7; possible D gene TRBD1, 5 bases. This specimen was PBMCs from blood, taken on the day of vaccination. The source of this sequence is a man aged 50-60 years who received an inactivated influenza vaccine. CDR3 protein: CASSVQASYEQYF. The DNA for the CDR3 is TGCGCCAGCAGCGTACAGGCCTCCTACGAGCAGTACTTC. Full variable domain (outside the CDR3, taken from reference TRBV5-1 and TRBJ2-7): KAGVTQTPRYLIKTRGQQVTLSCSPISGHRSVSWYQQTPGQGLQFLFEYFSETQRNKGNFPGRFSGRQFSNSRSEMNVSTLELGDSALYLCASSVQASYEQYFGPGTRLTVT.